The following is a TCR beta chain sequence with its context. This record comes from a study of cytomegalovirus exposure and HLA in healthy donors. In germline, CDR1 is SGHAT, CDR2 FQNNGV. CDR3 length: 16 amino acids. V shed 1 base, J shed 4 bases, and the junction held 5 bases outside the gene matches. 13 Jbeta primers and 60 Vbeta primers were used for the PCR. TCRdb's table, derived via immunoSEQ multiplex PCR, lists solely in-frame clones and lacks some. The table lists some 170,000 clones, 55% to 75% of them singletons. This sequence originates from a human donor in good health. Material: PBMCs. V and J are TRBV11-2 and TRBJ2-1; 9 nucleotides line up with TRBD2. The CDR3 protein is CASSLGAGGEYNEQFF. The CDR3 nucleotides are TGTGCCAGCAGCTTAGGAGCGGGGGGCGAGTACAATGAGCAGTTCTTC.